This T cell receptor (beta chain) was captured by sequencing in a study of graft-versus-host responses after intestinal transplantation (dated by TCRdb to the early 2020s). Context from the whole study: Multivisceral, liver-intestinal, or isolated intestinal transplants were received by the recipients. Every recipient was given anti-thymocyte globulin induction, followed by roughly 3 years of maintenance tacrolimus and steroids. Bulk TCR-beta CDR3 sequencing was used to track graft-versus-host and host-versus-graft alloreactive T cell clones in the graft, circulation and bone marrow after intestinal transplantation. To identify alloreactive clones, pre-transplant mixed lymphocyte reaction products were sequenced and compared with unstimulated pre-transplant donor and recipient T cells. Of the roughly 24 intestinal transplant recipients enrolled in the cohort, one of whom was a retransplant, a few patients without pretransplant specimens were excluded. A peak of at least 4% donor T cells among recipient peripheral blood mononuclear cells was the definition used for donor T cell macrochimerism. Samples from a few later patients were sequenced in-house on an Illumina MiSeq with MiXCR processing rather than by the commercial service.

Points the paper makes about the study in general: Patients with donor T cell macrochimerism had high GvH to HvG T cell clonal ratios in their allografts. Early after transplant, peak levels of circulating GvH clones were found to be associated with declines in HvG clones. The conclusions were limited by the relatively low number and heterogeneity of the intestinal transplant patients. GvH clones were found in recipient bone marrow, and some of the GvH clones appeared earlier in ileal mucosa or blood, which is consistent with an intestinal mucosal origin.

Library creation used the immunoSEQ multiplex PCR assay. For most patients, genomic DNA was isolated with the Qiagen DNeasy Blood and Tissue Kit and shipped frozen to Adaptive Biotechnologies for TCR sequencing. For most patients, high-throughput TCR-beta CDR3 sequencing of genomic DNA was performed by Adaptive Biotechnologies. The study's processing was this. Adaptive's ImmunoSEQ software supplied the TCR sequencing data for roughly 17 patients, while MiXCR and VDJtools were used to process a few other patients. To correct CD4 versus CD8 sorting errors, sequences present in both subsets at a frequency ratio below 5:1 were removed. CDR3 nucleotide sequences shared between donor and recipient were removed because their origin could not be assigned. To count as alloreactive, a clone needed at least 2-fold expansion over unstimulated cells and a minimum CFSE-low frequency of 0.002% (template counts) or 0.001% (read counts). Clones were considered mappable if detected in sequenced pre-transplant spleen, lymph node, or MLR CFSE-low populations of the donor or recipient. Cumulative frequency of alloreactive clones was calculated as a percentage of all sequences weighted by copy number. TCRdb stores this immuneACCESS table with in-frame sequences only. Part of the clones is absent; in the studies checked, under half of the shortfall reflects unresolved V genes, and no reason is known for the rest. The V and J calls and clone size come from that table; D and trimming were worked out from the DNA. The sample table lists some 120,000 clones, 90% to 95% of them with a count of one. Jointly, the top ten make up 0.9% to 1.5% of the sample.

On this clone: Its antigen is still unknown. Base qualities are not at hand, and no much larger clone is one base apart.

The time point tag for this specimen amounts to: cells obtained before transplantation from donor or recipient. CD3+CD4+ and CD3+CD8+ populations were FACS-sorted from unstimulated pre-transplant donor and recipient cells taken from spleen or lymph nodes. The TCR originated in a human donor who was the organ donor for an intestinal transplant. The sequencing used unstimulated CD8+ T cells sorted from spleen or lymph node cells, collected before transplant.

At the DNA level, the sequence is TGTGCCAGCACGGCGGGAGGGCCCATCTACGAGCAGTACTTC. Translation gives CASTAGGPIYEQYF. This sequence uses TRBV2 and TRBJ2-7; 9 junctional bases match TRBD2. V and J are trimmed by 7 bases and 3 bases, and the gene matches miss 7 bases of the junction. Including the terminal cysteine and phenylalanine, the CDR3 comprises 14 residues. Kept here is only the CDR3 DNA, which spans 42 bases and is read in frame from base 1. As encoded in the germline V gene, CDR1 is SNHLY while CDR2 is FYNNEI.